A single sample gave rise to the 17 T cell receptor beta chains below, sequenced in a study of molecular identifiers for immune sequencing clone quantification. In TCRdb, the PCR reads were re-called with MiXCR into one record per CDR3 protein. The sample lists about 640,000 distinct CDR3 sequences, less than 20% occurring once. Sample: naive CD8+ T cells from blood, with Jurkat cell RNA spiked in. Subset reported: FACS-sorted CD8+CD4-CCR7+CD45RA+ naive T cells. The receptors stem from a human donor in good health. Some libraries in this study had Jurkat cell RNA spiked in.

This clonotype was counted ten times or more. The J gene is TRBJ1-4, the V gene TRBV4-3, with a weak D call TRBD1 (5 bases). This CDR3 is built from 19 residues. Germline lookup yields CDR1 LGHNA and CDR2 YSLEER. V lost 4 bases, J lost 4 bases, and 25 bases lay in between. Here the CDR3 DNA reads TGCGCCAGCAGCCGTCATCACCGCTTCTCCGGGACGGATAATGAAAAACTGTTTTTT. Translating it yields CASSRHHRFSGTDNEKLFF.

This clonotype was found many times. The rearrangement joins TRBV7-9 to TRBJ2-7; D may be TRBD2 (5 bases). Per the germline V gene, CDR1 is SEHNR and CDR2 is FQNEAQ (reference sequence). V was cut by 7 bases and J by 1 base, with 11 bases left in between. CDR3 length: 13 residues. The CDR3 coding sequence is TGTGCCAGCATGGCAGCGGTATCCTACGAGCAGTACTTC. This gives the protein CASMAAVSYEQYF.

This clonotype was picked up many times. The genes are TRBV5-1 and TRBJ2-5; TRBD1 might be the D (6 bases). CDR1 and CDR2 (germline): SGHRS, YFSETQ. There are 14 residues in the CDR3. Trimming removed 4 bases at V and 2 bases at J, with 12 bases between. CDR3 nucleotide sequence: TGCGCCAGCAGCCGGACAGACCCGCAAGAGACCCAGTACTTC. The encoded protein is CASSRTDPQETQYF.

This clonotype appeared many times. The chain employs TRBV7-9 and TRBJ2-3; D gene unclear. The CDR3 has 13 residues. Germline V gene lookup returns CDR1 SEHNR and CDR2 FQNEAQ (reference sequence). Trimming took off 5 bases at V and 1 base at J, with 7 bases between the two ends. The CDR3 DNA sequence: TGTGCCAGCAGCGGGATTGGCACAGATACGCAGTATTTT. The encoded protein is CASSGIGTDTQYF.

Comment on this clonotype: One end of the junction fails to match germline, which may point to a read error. The CDR3 reads CASSLSSLYNERFF. Written as DNA, the CDR3 is TGTGCCAGCAGCTTAAGCAGCCTATACAATGAGCGGTTCTTC. The chain is built from TRBV7-3 and TRBJ2-1; no definite D call. The CDR3 totals 14 residues. From germline, CDR1 is SGHTA and CDR2 FQGTGA.

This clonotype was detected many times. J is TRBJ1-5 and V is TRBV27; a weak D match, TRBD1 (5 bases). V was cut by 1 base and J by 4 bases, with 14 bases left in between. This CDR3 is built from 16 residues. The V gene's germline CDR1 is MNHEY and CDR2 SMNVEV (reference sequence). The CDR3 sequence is CASSLLGDSSNQPQHF. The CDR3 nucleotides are TGTGCCAGCAGTTTATTGGGCGACAGCAGTAATCAGCCCCAGCATTTT.

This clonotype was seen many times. This CDR3 is CASSLYPGGNTDTQYF. The CDR3 region has the DNA TGCGCCAGCAGCCTCTACCCAGGGGGTAACACAGATACGCAGTATTTT. V is TRBV4-1 and J is TRBJ2-3; TRBD1 matches at 7 bases. Trimming removed 4 bases from V and 2 bases from J; junction bases left unmatched: 9. CDR1 and CDR2 (germline): MGHRA, YSYEKL. The CDR3 has 16 residues.

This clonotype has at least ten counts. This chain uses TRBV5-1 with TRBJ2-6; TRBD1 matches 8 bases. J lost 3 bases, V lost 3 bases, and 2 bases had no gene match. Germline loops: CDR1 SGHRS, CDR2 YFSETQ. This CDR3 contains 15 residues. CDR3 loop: CASSSRGRGANVLTF. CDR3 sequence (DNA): TGCGCCAGCAGCTCCAGGGGGCGTGGGGCCAACGTCCTGACTTTC.

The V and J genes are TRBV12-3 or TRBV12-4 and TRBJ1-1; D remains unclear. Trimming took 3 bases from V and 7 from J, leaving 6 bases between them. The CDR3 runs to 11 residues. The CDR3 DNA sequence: TGTGCCAGCAGTTTCTCCCTTGAAGCTTTCTTT. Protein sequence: CASSFSLEAFF.

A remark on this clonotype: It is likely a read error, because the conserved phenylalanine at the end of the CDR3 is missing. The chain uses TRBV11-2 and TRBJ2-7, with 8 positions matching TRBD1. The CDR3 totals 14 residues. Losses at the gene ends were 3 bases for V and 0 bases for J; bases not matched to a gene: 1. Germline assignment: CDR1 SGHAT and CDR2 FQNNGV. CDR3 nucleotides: TGTGCCAGCAGCTTTGGACAGGGCTCCTACGAGCAGTACTTG. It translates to CASSFGQGSYEQYL.

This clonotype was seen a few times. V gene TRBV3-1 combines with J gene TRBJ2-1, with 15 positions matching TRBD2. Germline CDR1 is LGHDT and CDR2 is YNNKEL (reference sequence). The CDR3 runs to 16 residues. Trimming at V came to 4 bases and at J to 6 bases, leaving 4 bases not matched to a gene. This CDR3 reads CASSLPGLAGGNEQFF. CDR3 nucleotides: TGTGCCAGCAGCCTCCCGGGACTAGCGGGAGGCAATGAGCAGTTCTTC.

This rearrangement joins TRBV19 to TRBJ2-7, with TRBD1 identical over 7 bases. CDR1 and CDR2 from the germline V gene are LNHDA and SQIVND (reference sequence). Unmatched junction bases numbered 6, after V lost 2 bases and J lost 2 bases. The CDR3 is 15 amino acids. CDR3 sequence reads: CASSIWDSLAYEQYF. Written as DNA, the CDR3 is TGTGCCAGTAGTATATGGGACAGTCTTGCCTACGAGCAGTACTTC. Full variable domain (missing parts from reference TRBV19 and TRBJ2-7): DGGITQSPKYLFRKEGQNVTLSCEQNLNHDAMYWYRQDPGQGLRLIYYSQIVNDFQKGDIAEGYSVSREKKESFPLTVTSAQKNPTAFYLCASSIWDSLAYEQYFGPGTRLTVT.

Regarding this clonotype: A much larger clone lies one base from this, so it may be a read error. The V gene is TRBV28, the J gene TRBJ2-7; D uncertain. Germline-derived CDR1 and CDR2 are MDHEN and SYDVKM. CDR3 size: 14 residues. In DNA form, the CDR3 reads TGTGCCAGCAGGGCGACGGACGGATCCTACGAGCGGTACTTC. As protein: CASRATDGSYERYF.

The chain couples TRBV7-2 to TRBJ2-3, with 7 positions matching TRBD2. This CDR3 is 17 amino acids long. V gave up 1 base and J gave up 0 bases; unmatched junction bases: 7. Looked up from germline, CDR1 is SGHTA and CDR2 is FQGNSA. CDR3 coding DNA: TGTGCCAGCAGCTTAGGGGGGGGGGGGACTAGCACAGATACGCAGTATTTT. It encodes CASSLGGGGTSTDTQYF.

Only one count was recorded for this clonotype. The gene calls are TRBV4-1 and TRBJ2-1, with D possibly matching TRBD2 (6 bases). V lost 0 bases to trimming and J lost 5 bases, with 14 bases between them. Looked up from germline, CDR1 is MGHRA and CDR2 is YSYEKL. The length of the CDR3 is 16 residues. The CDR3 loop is CASSQDWAGQDNEQFF. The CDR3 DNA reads TGCGCCAGCAGCCAAGATTGGGCGGGGCAAGACAATGAGCAGTTCTTC.

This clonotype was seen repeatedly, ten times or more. DNA of the CDR3: TGCAGTGCTAGCGGGACTCTCCGCACAGATACGCAGTATTTT. Its protein product is CSASGTLRTDTQYF. This rearrangement joins TRBV20-1 to TRBJ2-3, with D possibly TRBD2 on 6 matching bases. CDR1 is DFQATT and CDR2 is SNEGSKA in the germline V gene (reference sequence). Trimming took 3 bases from V and 1 from J, leaving 11 bases between them. The CDR3 extends over 14 amino acids.

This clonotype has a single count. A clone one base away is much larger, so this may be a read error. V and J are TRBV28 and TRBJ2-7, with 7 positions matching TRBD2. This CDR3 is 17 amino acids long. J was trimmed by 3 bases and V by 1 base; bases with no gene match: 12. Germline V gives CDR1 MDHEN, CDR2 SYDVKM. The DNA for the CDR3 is TGTGCCAGCAGTTTATTCCCCGGGGCAGCGGGGAACTACGAGCAGTACTTC. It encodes CASSLFPGAAGNYEQYF. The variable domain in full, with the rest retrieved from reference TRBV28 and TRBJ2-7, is DVKVTQSSRYLVKRTGEKVFLECVQDMDHENMFWYRQDPGLGLRLIYFSYDVKMKEKGDIPEGYSVSREKKERFSLILESASTNQTSMYLCASSLFPGAAGNYEQYFGPGTRLTVT.